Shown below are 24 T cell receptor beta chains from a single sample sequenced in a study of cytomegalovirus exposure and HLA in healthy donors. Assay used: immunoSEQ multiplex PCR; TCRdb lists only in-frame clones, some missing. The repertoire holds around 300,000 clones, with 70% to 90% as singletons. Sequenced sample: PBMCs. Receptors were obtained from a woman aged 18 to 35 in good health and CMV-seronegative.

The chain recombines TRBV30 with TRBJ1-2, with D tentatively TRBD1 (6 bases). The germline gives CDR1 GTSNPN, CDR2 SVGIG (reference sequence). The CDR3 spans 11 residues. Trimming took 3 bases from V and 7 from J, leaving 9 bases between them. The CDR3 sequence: CAWRNRVGYTF. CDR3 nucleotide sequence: TGTGCCTGGAGAAACAGGGTTGGCTACACCTTC.

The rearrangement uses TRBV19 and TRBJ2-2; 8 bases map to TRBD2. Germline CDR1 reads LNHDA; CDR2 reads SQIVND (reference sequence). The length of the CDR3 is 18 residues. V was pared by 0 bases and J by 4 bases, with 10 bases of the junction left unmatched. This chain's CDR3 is CASSIDWQGTSPTGELFF. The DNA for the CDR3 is TGTGCCAGTAGTATAGATTGGCAGGGGACTAGTCCCACCGGGGAGCTGTTTTTT.

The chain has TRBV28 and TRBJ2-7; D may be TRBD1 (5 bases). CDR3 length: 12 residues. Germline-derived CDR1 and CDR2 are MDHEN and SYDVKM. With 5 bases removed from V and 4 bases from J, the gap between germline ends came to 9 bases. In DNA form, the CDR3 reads TGTGCCAGCAGTCCCCACAGGTACGAGCAGTACTTC. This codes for CASSPHRYEQYF. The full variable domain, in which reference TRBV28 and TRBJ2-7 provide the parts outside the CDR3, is DVKVTQSSRYLVKRTGEKVFLECVQDMDHENMFWYRQDPGLGLRLIYFSYDVKMKEKGDIPEGYSVSREKKERFSLILESASTNQTSMYLCASSPHRYEQYFGPGTRLTVT.

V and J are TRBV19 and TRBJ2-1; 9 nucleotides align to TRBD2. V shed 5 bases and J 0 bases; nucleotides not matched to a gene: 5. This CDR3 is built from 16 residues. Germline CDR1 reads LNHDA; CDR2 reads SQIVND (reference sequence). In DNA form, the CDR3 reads TGTGCCAGTAGTTTGCGGGAGGGAGGCTCCTACAATGAGCAGTTCTTC. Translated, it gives CASSLREGGSYNEQFF.

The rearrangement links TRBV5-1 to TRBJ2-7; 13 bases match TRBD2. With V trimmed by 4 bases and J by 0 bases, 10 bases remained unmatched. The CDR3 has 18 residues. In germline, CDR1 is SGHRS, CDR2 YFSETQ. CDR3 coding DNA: TGCGCCAGCAGCCCAGGACTAGCGGGAGCCCCACTCTCCTACGAGCAGTACTTC. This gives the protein CASSPGLAGAPLSYEQYF.

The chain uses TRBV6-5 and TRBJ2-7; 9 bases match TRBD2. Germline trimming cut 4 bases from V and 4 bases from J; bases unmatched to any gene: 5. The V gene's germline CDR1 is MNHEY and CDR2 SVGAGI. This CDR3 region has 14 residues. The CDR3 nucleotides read TGTGCCAGCAGTTTGGGACTAGCACCGTACGAGCAGTACTTC. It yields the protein CASSLGLAPYEQYF.

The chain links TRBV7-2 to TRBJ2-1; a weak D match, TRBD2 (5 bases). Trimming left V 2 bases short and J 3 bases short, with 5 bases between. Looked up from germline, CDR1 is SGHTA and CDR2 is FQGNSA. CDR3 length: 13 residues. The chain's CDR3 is CASSLRGYNEQFF. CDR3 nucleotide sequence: TGTGCCAGCAGCTTACGGGGCTACAATGAGCAGTTCTTC.

DNA of the CDR3: TGTGCCAGCAGAGATTCAGGGGGCAATTCACCCCTCCACTTT. This codes for CASRDSGGNSPLHF. V and J are TRBV27 and TRBJ1-6; 8 bases align to TRBD1. Germline CDR1 is MNHEY and CDR2 is SMNVEV (reference sequence). The V segment lost 6 bases and the J segment 7 bases; nucleotides outside the gene matches: 5. This CDR3 has 14 amino acids.

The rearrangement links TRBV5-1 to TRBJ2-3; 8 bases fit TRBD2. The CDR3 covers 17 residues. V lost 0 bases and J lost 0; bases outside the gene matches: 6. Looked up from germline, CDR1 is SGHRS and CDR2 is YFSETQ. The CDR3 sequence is CASSLEFAGGSTDTQYF. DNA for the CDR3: TGCGCCAGCAGCTTGGAATTCGCGGGGGGAAGCACAGATACGCAGTATTTT.

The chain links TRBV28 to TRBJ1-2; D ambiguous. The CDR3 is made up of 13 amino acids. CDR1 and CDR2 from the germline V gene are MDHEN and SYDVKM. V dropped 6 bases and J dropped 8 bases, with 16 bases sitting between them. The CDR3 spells CASRGRGSQGYTF. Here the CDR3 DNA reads TGTGCCAGCAGGGGAAGAGGGAGTCAGGGCTACACCTTC.

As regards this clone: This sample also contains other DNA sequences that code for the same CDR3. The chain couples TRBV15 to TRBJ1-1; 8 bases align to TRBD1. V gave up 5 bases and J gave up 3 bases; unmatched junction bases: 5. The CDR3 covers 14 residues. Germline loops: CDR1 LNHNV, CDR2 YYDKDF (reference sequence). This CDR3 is CATSAPGGYTEAFF. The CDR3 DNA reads TGTGCCACCAGCGCCCCAGGGGGCTACACTGAAGCTTTCTTT.

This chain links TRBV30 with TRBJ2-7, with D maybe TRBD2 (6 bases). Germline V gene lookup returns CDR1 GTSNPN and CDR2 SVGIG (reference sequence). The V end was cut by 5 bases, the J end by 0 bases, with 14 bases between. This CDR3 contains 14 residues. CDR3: CAWYSGSPSYEQYF. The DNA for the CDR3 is TGTGCCTGGTATAGCGGTTCCCCCTCCTACGAGCAGTACTTC.

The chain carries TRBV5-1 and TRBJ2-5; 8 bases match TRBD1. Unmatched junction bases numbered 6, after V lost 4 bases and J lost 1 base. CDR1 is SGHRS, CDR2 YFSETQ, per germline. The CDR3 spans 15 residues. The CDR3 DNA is TGCGCCAGCAGCGGCCGGGACAGGAGCCAAGAGACCCAGTACTTC. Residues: CASSGRDRSQETQYF. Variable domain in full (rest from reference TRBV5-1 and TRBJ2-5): KAGVTQTPRYLIKTRGQQVTLSCSPISGHRSVSWYQQTPGQGLQFLFEYFSETQRNKGNFPGRFSGRQFSNSRSEMNVSTLELGDSALYLCASSGRDRSQETQYFGPGTRLLVL.

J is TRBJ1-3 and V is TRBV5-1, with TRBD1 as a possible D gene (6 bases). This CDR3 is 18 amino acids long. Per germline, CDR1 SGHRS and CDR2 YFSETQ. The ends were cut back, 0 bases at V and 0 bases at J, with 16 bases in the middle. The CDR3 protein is CASSLAPGQIHSGNTIYF. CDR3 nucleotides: TGCGCCAGCAGCTTGGCCCCAGGACAGATACACTCTGGAAACACCATATATTTT. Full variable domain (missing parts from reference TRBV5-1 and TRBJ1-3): KAGVTQTPRYLIKTRGQQVTLSCSPISGHRSVSWYQQTPGQGLQFLFEYFSETQRNKGNFPGRFSGRQFSNSRSEMNVSTLELGDSALYLCASSLAPGQIHSGNTIYFGEGSWLTVV.

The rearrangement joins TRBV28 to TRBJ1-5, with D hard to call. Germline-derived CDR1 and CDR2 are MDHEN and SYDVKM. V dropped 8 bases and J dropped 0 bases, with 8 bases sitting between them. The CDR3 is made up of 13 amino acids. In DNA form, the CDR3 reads TGTGCCAGCGAGATCAATAGCAATCAGCCCCAGCATTTT. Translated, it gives CASEINSNQPQHF.

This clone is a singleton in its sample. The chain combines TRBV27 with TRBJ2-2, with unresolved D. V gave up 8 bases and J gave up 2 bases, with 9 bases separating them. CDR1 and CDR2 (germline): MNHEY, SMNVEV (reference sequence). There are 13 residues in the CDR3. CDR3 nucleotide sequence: TGTGCCAGCTCTGACTTCAACACCGGGGAGCTGTTTTTT. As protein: CASSDFNTGELFF.

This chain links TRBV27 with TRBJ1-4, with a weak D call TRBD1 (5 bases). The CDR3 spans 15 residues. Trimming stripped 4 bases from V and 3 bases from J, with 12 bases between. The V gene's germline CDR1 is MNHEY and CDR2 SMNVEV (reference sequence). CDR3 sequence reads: CASSSLTAANEKLFF. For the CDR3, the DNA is TGTGCCAGCAGTTCTTTGACAGCTGCTAATGAAAAACTGTTTTTT.

CDR3 DNA sequence: TGTGCCAGCGCTTTGCATCCTGGCAGGGCCTCGGATACGCAGTATTTT. It codes for CASALHPGRASDTQYF. The V call is TRBV27, the J call TRBJ2-3; D perhaps matches TRBD1 (5 bases). The germline gives CDR1 MNHEY, CDR2 SMNVEV (reference sequence). This CDR3 is built from 16 residues. Trimming stripped 8 bases from V and 6 bases from J, with 24 bases between.

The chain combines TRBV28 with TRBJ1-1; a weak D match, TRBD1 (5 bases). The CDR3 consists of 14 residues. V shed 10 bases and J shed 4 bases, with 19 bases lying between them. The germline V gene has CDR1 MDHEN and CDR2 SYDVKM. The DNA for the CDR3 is TGTGCCACTGGGAAGACAGTAAGCTCCACTGAAGCTTTCTTT. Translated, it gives CATGKTVSSTEAFF.

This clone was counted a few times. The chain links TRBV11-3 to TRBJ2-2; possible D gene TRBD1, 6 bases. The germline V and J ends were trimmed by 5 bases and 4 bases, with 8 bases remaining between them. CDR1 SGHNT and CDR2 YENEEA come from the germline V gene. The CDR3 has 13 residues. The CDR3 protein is CASSTGFTGELFF. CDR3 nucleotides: TGTGCCAGCAGCACAGGGTTCACCGGGGAGCTGTTTTTT.

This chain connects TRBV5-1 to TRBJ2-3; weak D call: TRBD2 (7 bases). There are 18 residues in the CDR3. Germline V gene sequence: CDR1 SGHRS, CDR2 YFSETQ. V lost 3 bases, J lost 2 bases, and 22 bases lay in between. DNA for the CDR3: TGCGCCAGCAGCTCATCGGGGGGCCGGGGGGTTCTCACAGATACGCAGTATTTT. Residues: CASSSSGGRGVLTDTQYF.

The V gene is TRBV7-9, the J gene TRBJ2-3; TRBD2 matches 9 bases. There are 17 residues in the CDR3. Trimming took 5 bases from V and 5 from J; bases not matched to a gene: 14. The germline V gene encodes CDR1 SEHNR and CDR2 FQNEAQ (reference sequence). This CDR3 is CASSQKRLADLGDTQYF. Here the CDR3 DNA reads TGTGCCAGCAGCCAGAAGCGACTAGCGGACCTCGGAGATACGCAGTATTTT. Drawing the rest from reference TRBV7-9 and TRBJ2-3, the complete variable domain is DTGVSQNPRHKITKRGQNVTFRCDPISEHNRLYWYRQTLGQGPEFLTYFQNEAQLEKSRLLSDRFSAERPKGSFSTLEIQRTEQGDSAMYLCASSQKRLADLGDTQYFGPGTRLTVL.

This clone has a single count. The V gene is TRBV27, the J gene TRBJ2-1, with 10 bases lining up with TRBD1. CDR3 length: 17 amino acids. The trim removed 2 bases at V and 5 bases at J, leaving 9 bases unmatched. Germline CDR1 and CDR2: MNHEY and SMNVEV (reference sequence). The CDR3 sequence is CASSLSSGQGFHNEQFF. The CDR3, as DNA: TGTGCCAGCAGTTTAAGCTCGGGACAGGGGTTCCACAATGAGCAGTTCTTC.

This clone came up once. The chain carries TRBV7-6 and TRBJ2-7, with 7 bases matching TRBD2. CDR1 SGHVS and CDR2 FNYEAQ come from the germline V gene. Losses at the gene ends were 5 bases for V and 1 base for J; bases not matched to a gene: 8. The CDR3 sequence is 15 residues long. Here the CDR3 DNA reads TGTGCCAGCAGCGCCGCTAGCGGTAGTTCCTACGAGCAGTACTTC. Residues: CASSAASGSSYEQYF.